The 8 T cell receptor beta chains in this list originate from one sample, sequenced in a study of CD8+CD57+ T cells in acquired aplastic anemia. Genomic DNA served as template for TCR beta VDJ and CDR3 profiling. TCRdb re-called the reads through MiXCR, storing one row per CDR3 protein. The sample yields 150,000 to 200,000 distinct CDR3 sequences, around 40% seen once. Sequencing was performed on sorted CD4+, CD8+, or CD8+CD57+ T cells (not recorded which) from PBMCs. These receptors were taken from a human donor in good health.

This clonotype was detected many times. The rearrangement uses TRBV25-1 and TRBJ1-2; 7 bases map to TRBD1. Trimming at V came to 6 bases and at J to 7 bases, leaving 5 bases not matched to a gene. The CDR3 totals 12 residues. The germline gives CDR1 MGHDK, CDR2 SYGVNS. CDR3 bases: TGTGCCAGCAGAGACAGGGTTGTTGGCTACACCTTC. Its translation is CASRDRVVGYTF.

J is TRBJ2-3 and V is TRBV19; 9 bases line up with TRBD1. The V segment lost 4 bases and the J segment 4 bases; nucleotides outside the gene matches: 0. Germline loops: CDR1 LNHDA, CDR2 SQIVND (reference sequence). The CDR3 extends over 13 amino acids. The chain's CDR3 is CASSRQGADTQYF. The CDR3 bases are TGTGCCAGTAGTAGACAGGGGGCAGATACGCAGTATTTT.

About this clonotype itself: The CDR3 ends on some other residue instead of the conserved phenylalanine or tryptophan, so this is likely a read error. The gene calls are TRBV4-1 and TRBJ1-5; 10 bases are shared with TRBD1. The J call may not be correct, given that the DNA end is closer to TRBJ2-3. The CDR3 consists of 16 residues. Germline-derived CDR1 and CDR2 are MGHRA and YSYEKL. The DNA for the CDR3 is TGCGCCAGCAGCTCGGGACAGGGGAATTGGAATCAGCCCCAGTATCTT. It specifies CASSSGQGNWNQPQYL.

This chain connects TRBV30 to TRBJ1-4; a weak D match, TRBD1 (5 bases). Trimming stripped 4 bases from V and 5 bases from J, with 14 bases between. The CDR3 loop spans 14 amino acids. Germline values: CDR1 GTSNPN, CDR2 SVGIG (reference sequence). CDR3: CAWNGRGRNEKLFF. CDR3 sequence (DNA): TGTGCCTGGAATGGCCGGGGGAGAAATGAAAAACTGTTTTTT.

The genes are TRBV28 and TRBJ1-4; D is possibly TRBD1 (5 bases). The CDR3 spans 15 residues. Trimming removed 5 bases from V and 1 base from J, with 11 bases in between. Germline V gives CDR1 MDHEN, CDR2 SYDVKM. CDR3: CASSVLGLTNEKLFF. CDR3 bases: TGTGCCAGCAGTGTTTTGGGACTAACTAATGAAAAACTGTTTTTT.

Of note for this clonotype: A much larger clone differs by one base, so this may be a read error. This chain links TRBV5-8 with TRBJ1-4; tentatively, D is TRBD1 (5 bases). Germline V CDR1 and CDR2: SGHTS, YDEGEE. CDR3 length equals 15 residues. The CDR3 reads CASSLGQGVGEKLVF. The CDR3, as DNA: TGTGCCAGCAGCTTGGGTCAGGGAGTGGGTGAAAAACTGGTTTTT.

This clonotype was found many times. J is TRBJ2-3 and V is TRBV5-1; the match to TRBD2 covers 7 bases. Germline lookup yields CDR1 SGHRS and CDR2 YFSETQ. J was trimmed by 0 bases and V by 0 bases; bases with no gene match: 1. This CDR3 has 15 amino acids. CDR3 amino acids: CASSLEAGSTDTQYF. The CDR3, as DNA: TGCGCCAGCAGCTTGGAAGCGGGGAGCACAGATACGCAGTATTTT. Complete variable domain (other parts from reference TRBV5-1 and TRBJ2-3): KAGVTQTPRYLIKTRGQQVTLSCSPISGHRSVSWYQQTPGQGLQFLFEYFSETQRNKGNFPGRFSGRQFSNSRSEMNVSTLELGDSALYLCASSLEAGSTDTQYFGPGTRLTVL.

The genes are TRBV30 and TRBJ2-7; TRBD1 matches 10 bases. This CDR3 spans 15 amino acids. Germline CDR1 GTSNPN, CDR2 SVGIG (reference sequence). The V and J ends lost 1 base and 1 base, in that order; junction bases with no gene match: 4. CDR3 nucleotide sequence: TGTGCCTGGAGTGGGGGACAGGGGCGGTCCTACGAGCAGTACTTC. Its protein is CAWSGGQGRSYEQYF.